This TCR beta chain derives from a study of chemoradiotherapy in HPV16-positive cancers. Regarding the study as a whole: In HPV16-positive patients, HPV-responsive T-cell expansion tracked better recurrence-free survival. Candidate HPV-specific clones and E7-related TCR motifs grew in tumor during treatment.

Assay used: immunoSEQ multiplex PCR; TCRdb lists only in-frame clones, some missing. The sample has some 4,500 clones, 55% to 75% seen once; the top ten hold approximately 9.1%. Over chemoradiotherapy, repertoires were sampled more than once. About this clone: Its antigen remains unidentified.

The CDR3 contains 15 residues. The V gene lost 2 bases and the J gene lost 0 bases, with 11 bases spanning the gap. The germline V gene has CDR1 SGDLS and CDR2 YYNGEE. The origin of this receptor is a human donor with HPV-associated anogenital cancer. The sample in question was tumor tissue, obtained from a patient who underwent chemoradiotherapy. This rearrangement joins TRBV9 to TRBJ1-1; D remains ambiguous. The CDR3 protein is CASSVSPNLNTEAFF. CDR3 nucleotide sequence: TGTGCCAGCAGCGTTAGCCCTAATTTGAACACTGAAGCTTTCTTT.